Listed here is a single TCR beta chain. The sample comes from a study of identical twins. TCRdb recomputed calls from the 5' RACE reads with MiXCR, one row per CDR3 protein. The table records some 190,000 distinct CDR3 sequences, about 15% of them present only once. Germline V CDR1 and CDR2: LNHNV, YYDKDF (reference sequence). The V and J ends lost 5 bases and 1 base respectively, with 14 bases between them. The CDR3 is made up of 15 amino acids. These data also featured in a second study, about T cells expressing NK-cell markers. That report adds: Seven sequenced donors out of eight were HCMV-seropositive, one seronegative.

The chain combines TRBV15 with TRBJ2-5; D might be TRBD1 (6 bases). The sequenced material came from CD8+ T cells sorted from blood. The source of this sequence is a young woman in good health. In nucleotides, the CDR3 is TGTGCCACCAGCGCGCGGACAGCAGCCCAAGAGACCCAGTACTTC. Its protein product is CATSARTAAQETQYF.